A single sample gave rise to the 23 T cell receptor beta chains below, sequenced in a study of shared clonotypes between healthy human individuals. This table comes from immunoSEQ multiplex PCR, and its TCRdb copy is limited to in-frame clones, with some not included. This repertoire shows about 960,000 clones, over 75% found once; its top ten account for about 1.5%. Sequences were obtained from memory CD4+ T cells sorted from blood. Subset meaning: CD45RA-negative fraction. The receptors here all came from a man in his late teens or twenties in good health.

Only a few counts were recorded for this clone. The genes are TRBV4-2 and TRBJ2-7; no clear D. This CDR3 spans 17 amino acids. Germline V lookup: CDR1 LGHNA, CDR2 YNFKEQ. V was cut by 0 bases and J by 0 bases, with 15 bases left in between. The CDR3 loop reads CASSQDWVSAYSYEQYF. DNA for the CDR3: TGTGCCAGCAGCCAAGATTGGGTCTCTGCTTACTCCTACGAGCAGTACTTC.

The chain couples TRBV6-5 to TRBJ2-7; TRBD1 agrees at 8 bases. The J segment lost 4 bases and the V segment lost 6 bases, leaving 5 bases of the junction unmatched. Germline loops: CDR1 MNHEY, CDR2 SVGAGI. CDR3 size: 13 residues. CDR3 residues: CASSGQGIYEQYF. In DNA form, the CDR3 reads TGTGCCAGCAGCGGACAGGGTATTTACGAGCAGTACTTC.

The chain employs TRBV5-6 and TRBJ2-4, with unresolved D. This CDR3 comprises 14 residues. With 2 bases removed from V and 1 base from J, the gap between germline ends came to 7 bases. Germline loops: CDR1 SGHDT, CDR2 YYEEEE. The DNA for the CDR3 is TGTGCCAGCAGCTTTACCGGGGCCAAAAACATTCAGTACTTC. It is translated as CASSFTGAKNIQYF.

The chain employs TRBV5-1 and TRBJ2-1, with a possible D match to TRBD2 (5 bases). Germline CDR1 SGHRS, CDR2 YFSETQ. V was shortened by 3 bases and J by 4 bases, with 17 bases between the two germline ends. This CDR3 has 16 amino acids. Here the CDR3 DNA reads TGCGCCAGCAGCTATGGAGCCGGGGAGATTTACAATGAGCAGTTCTTC. Residues: CASSYGAGEIYNEQFF.

CDR3 coding DNA: TGTGCCAGCAAACAGGGTAATAGCAATCAGCCCCAGCATTTT. Residues: CASKQGNSNQPQHF. The J gene is TRBJ1-5, the V gene TRBV27; perhaps TRBD1 as D (6 bases). V was pared by 7 bases and J by 0 bases, with 10 bases between. The CDR3 extends over 14 amino acids. Germline loops: CDR1 MNHEY, CDR2 SMNVEV (reference sequence).

The V call is TRBV30, the J call TRBJ2-7; D possibly uses TRBD1 or TRBD2 (6 bases each). V lost 1 base and J 2 bases, leaving 9 bases between the germline ends. The germline V gene has CDR1 GTSNPN and CDR2 SVGIG (reference sequence). The CDR3 is 13 residues long. CDR3 DNA sequence: TGTGCCTGGAGTGGTCGGGGGCCCTACGAGCAGTACTTC. This translates into CAWSGRGPYEQYF.

This chain connects TRBV28 to TRBJ1-5; D call uncertain. V was cut by 5 bases and J by 0 bases, with 23 bases left in between. Germline V gene lookup returns CDR1 MDHEN and CDR2 SYDVKM. The CDR3 totals 19 residues. DNA for the CDR3: TGTGCCAGCAGTAGTCTTGGGTATCCCCTGCTTTATAGCAATCAGCCCCAGCATTTT. It translates to CASSSLGYPLLYSNQPQHF. The variable domain in full, completed from reference TRBV28 and TRBJ1-5, reads DVKVTQSSRYLVKRTGEKVFLECVQDMDHENMFWYRQDPGLGLRLIYFSYDVKMKEKGDIPEGYSVSREKKERFSLILESASTNQTSMYLCASSSLGYPLLYSNQPQHFGDGTRLSIL.

The chain combines TRBV28 with TRBJ1-1, with D maybe TRBD1 (5 bases). CDR3 length: 16 residues. Looked up from germline, CDR1 is MDHEN and CDR2 is SYDVKM. Between the trimmed V and J ends, which lost 2 bases and 5 bases, there was a span of 18 bases. The CDR3 nucleotides are TGTGCCAGCAGTTTACGGCAGGGTGGAGGAGTTACTGAAGCTTTCTTT. It specifies CASSLRQGGGVTEAFF. Filled out from reference TRBV28 and TRBJ1-1, the complete variable domain reads DVKVTQSSRYLVKRTGEKVFLECVQDMDHENMFWYRQDPGLGLRLIYFSYDVKMKEKGDIPEGYSVSREKKERFSLILESASTNQTSMYLCASSLRQGGGVTEAFFGQGTRLTVV.

Concerning this clone: At one of its ends the junction is not consistent with the germline gene, which may arise from a read error. V is TRBV7-7 and J is TRBJ2-2; no clear D. The CDR3 contains 14 residues. Germline lookup yields CDR1 SSHAT and CDR2 FNYEAQ (reference sequence). DNA for the CDR3: TGTGCTAGCAGCCAGAGCGCGAACACCGGGGAGCTGTTTTTT. Its translation: CASSQSANTGELFF. The full variable domain, rest sourced from reference TRBV7-7 and TRBJ2-2, is GAGVSQSPRYKVTKRGQDVTLRCDPISSHATLYWYQQALGQGPEFLTYFNYEAQPDKSGLPSDRFSAERPEGSISTLTIQRTEQRDSAMYRCASSQSANTGELFFGEGSRLTVL.

This clone was seen more than once but under ten times. The chain is built from TRBV28 and TRBJ1-1; TRBD1 might be the D (6 bases). CDR1 is MDHEN and CDR2 is SYDVKM in the germline V gene. The CDR3 is 13 residues long. The ends were cut back, 9 bases at V and 5 bases at J, with 16 bases in the middle. The CDR3 region is CASLQGYGTEAFF. In DNA, the CDR3 is TGTGCCAGTCTACAGGGATATGGGACTGAAGCTTTCTTT.

The rearrangement links TRBV25-1 to TRBJ2-1, with TRBD2 matching over 15 bases. Germline CDR1 and CDR2: MGHDK and SYGVNS. The CDR3 covers 16 residues. Trimming at V came to 3 bases and at J to 8 bases, leaving 5 bases not matched to a gene. The DNA for the CDR3 is TGTGCCAGCAGTGAGGGGACTAGCGGGAGGTTCGATGAGCAGTTCTTC. Protein product: CASSEGTSGRFDEQFF.

The V call is TRBV30, the J call TRBJ1-1; possibly TRBD1 for D (5 bases). The CDR3 is made up of 11 amino acids. Per the germline V gene, CDR1 is GTSNPN and CDR2 is SVGIG (reference sequence). V dropped 6 bases and J dropped 9 bases, with 14 bases sitting between them. CDR3 residues: CACDHQGQAFF. The CDR3 DNA is TGTGCCTGCGACCATCAGGGACAAGCTTTCTTT. The variable domain in full, with the rest retrieved from reference TRBV30 and TRBJ1-1, is SQTIHQWPATLVQPVGSPLSLECTVEGTSNPNLYWYRQAAGRGLQLLFYSVGIGQISSEVPQNLSASRPQDRQFILSSKKLLLSDSGFYLCACDHQGQAFFGQGTRLTVV.

This clone has more than one count but fewer than ten. This rearrangement joins TRBV30 to TRBJ2-3; 9 bases are a match to TRBD2. The CDR3 is 15 amino acids. Unmatched junction bases numbered 6, after V lost 2 bases and J lost 3 bases. Germline-derived CDR1 and CDR2 are GTSNPN and SVGIG (reference sequence). The CDR3, as DNA: TGTGCCTGGAGTTCACATAGCGGGGGTACAGATACGCAGTATTTT. Translated, it gives CAWSSHSGGTDTQYF.

This sequence joins TRBV5-1 and TRBJ2-5; 13 positions match TRBD2. V dropped 4 bases and J dropped 2; count of bases not matched to a gene: 5. The CDR3 sequence is 16 residues long. The germline V gene has CDR1 SGHRS and CDR2 YFSETQ. CDR3 in DNA: TGCGCCAGCAGCGCGCGACTAGCGGGGGGACAAGAGACCCAGTACTTC. It translates to CASSARLAGGQETQYF. Using reference TRBV5-1 and TRBJ2-5 for the parts outside the CDR3, the full variable domain is KAGVTQTPRYLIKTRGQQVTLSCSPISGHRSVSWYQQTPGQGLQFLFEYFSETQRNKGNFPGRFSGRQFSNSRSEMNVSTLELGDSALYLCASSARLAGGQETQYFGPGTRLLVL.

This chain joins TRBV9 and TRBJ1-5; D is undetermined. Germline V gene sequence: CDR1 SGDLS, CDR2 YYNGEE. The CDR3 extends over 14 amino acids. Trimming removed 3 bases from V and 0 bases from J, with 7 bases in between. The CDR3 DNA follows: TGTGCCAGCAGCGCGGTGGGTAGCAATCAGCCCCAGCATTTT. Translation: CASSAVGSNQPQHF.

This clone appeared a few times. V is TRBV10-3 and J is TRBJ2-1, with 8 bases lining up with TRBD2. Trimming cost V 11 bases and J 9 bases; bases outside gene matches: 12. Germline V lookup: CDR1 ENHRY, CDR2 SYGVKD. This CDR3 contains 13 residues. The DNA of the CDR3 is TGTGCCGTCCGATGGTTAGCGGGGAGTGAGCAGTTCTTC. This codes for CAVRWLAGSEQFF.

This clone was counted a single time. The chain employs TRBV19 and TRBJ1-5, with 9 bases lining up with TRBD1. Germline CDR1 reads LNHDA; CDR2 reads SQIVND (reference sequence). This CDR3 comprises 14 residues. V dropped 5 bases and J dropped 4; count of bases not matched to a gene: 3. CDR3 bases: TGTGCCAGTAGTGTCGGACAGGGGAATCAGCCCCAGCATTTT. Encoded protein: CASSVGQGNQPQHF.

This chain joins TRBV7-9 and TRBJ2-1, with 10 positions matching TRBD2. V gave up 4 bases and J gave up 0 bases; unmatched junction bases: 6. The CDR3 is 17 amino acids. Germline CDR1 is SEHNR and CDR2 is FQNEAQ (reference sequence). The CDR3 loop is CASSWTSGLSSYNEQFF. DNA for the CDR3: TGTGCCAGCAGCTGGACTAGCGGTCTGAGCTCCTACAATGAGCAGTTCTTC.

The rearrangement joins TRBV10-3 to TRBJ1-4; TRBD1 agrees at 7 bases. Trimming removed 4 bases from V and 2 bases from J; junction bases left unmatched: 4. The germline V gene encodes CDR1 ENHRY and CDR2 SYGVKD. The CDR3 sequence is 15 residues long. The CDR3 nucleotides read TGTGCCATCAGTGCGCAACAGGGGACTAATGAAAAACTGTTTTTT. It translates to CAISAQQGTNEKLFF.

This clone appeared many times. The V call is TRBV7-2, the J call TRBJ1-6; D is undetermined. The CDR3 contains 12 residues. Looked up from germline, CDR1 is SGHTA and CDR2 is FQGNSA. V was cut by 3 bases and J by 9 bases, with 6 bases left in between. The CDR3 DNA sequence: TGTGCCAGCAGCTTCTCCGGTTCACCCCTCCACTTT. It is translated as CASSFSGSPLHF. The complete variable domain, with remaining parts taken from reference TRBV7-2 and TRBJ1-6, reads GAGVSQSPSNKVTEKGKDVELRCDPISGHTALYWYRQSLGQGLEFLIYFQGNSAPDKSGLPSDRFSAERTGGSVSTLTIQRTQQEDSAVYLCASSFSGSPLHFGNGTRLTVT.

The rearrangement links TRBV11-1 to TRBJ1-1, with D possibly being TRBD1 (5 bases). The CDR3 totals 13 residues. CDR1 is SGHAT, CDR2 FQDESV, per germline (reference sequence). V gave up 6 bases and J gave up 1 base, with 9 bases separating them. The CDR3 loop reads CASREQENTEAFF. The CDR3 DNA reads as TGTGCCAGCAGAGAACAGGAGAACACTGAAGCTTTCTTT.

V is TRBV25-1 and J is TRBJ1-1; 9 nucleotides line up with TRBD1. Germline assignment: CDR1 MGHDK and CDR2 SYGVNS. The V and J ends lost 6 bases and 1 base, in that order; junction bases with no gene match: 3. This CDR3 is built from 14 residues. The CDR3 sequence: CASRLTGGNTEAFF. The CDR3 DNA reads as TGTGCCAGCAGGCTGACAGGGGGGAACACTGAAGCTTTCTTT.

V and J are TRBV7-9 and TRBJ2-1; 7 bases are shared with TRBD2. The germline V gene encodes CDR1 SEHNR and CDR2 FQNEAQ (reference sequence). V lost 5 bases, J lost 0 bases, and 4 bases stayed unmatched. CDR3 length equals 15 residues. CDR3 DNA sequence: TGTGCCAGCAGCGGAGCGGGGAGCTCCTACAATGAGCAGTTCTTC. This encodes CASSGAGSSYNEQFF.